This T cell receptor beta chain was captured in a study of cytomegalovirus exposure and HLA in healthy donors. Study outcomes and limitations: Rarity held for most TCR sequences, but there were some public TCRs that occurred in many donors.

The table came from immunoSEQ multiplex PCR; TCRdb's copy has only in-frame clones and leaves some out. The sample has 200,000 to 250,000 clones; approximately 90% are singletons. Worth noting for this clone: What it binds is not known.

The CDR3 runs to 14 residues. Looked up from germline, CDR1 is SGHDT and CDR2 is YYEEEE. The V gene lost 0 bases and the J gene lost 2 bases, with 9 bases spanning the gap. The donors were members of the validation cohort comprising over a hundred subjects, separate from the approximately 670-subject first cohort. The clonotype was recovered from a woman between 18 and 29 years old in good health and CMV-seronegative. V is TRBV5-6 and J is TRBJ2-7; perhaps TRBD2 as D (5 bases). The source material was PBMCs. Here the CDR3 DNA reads TGTGCCAGCAGCTTGGGGACCGGGGCCTACGAGCAGTACTTC. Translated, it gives CASSLGTGAYEQYF.